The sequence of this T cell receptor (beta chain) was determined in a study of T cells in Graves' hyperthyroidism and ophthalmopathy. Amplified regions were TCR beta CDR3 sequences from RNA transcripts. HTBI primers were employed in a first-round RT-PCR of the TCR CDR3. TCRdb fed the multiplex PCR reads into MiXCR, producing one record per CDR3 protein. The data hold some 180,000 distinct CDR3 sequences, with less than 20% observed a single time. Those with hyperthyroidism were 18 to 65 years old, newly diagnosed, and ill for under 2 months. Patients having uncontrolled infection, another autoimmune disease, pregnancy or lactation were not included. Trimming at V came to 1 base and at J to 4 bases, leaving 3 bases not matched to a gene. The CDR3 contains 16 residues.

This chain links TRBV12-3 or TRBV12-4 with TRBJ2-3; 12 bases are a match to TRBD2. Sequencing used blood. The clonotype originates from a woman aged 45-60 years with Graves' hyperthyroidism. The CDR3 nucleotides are TGTGCCAGCAGTTTAGGACTAGCGGGAGAGGCAGATACGCAGTATTTT. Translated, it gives CASSLGLAGEADTQYF.